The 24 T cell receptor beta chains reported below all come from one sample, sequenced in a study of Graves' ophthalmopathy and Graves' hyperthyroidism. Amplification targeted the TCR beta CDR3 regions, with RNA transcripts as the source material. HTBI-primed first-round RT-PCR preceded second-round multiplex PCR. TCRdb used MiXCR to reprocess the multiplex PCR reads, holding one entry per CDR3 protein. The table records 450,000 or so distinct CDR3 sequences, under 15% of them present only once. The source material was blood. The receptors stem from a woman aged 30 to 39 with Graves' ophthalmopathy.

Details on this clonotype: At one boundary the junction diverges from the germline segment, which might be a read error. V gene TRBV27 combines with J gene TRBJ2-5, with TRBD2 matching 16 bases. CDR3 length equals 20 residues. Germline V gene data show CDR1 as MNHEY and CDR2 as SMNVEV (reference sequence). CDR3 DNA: TGTGTCAGCAGTTTATTGCCAGGGACTAGCGGGAGGGCCCTTCAAGAGGCCCAGTACTTC. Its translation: CVSSLLPGTSGRALQEAQYF.

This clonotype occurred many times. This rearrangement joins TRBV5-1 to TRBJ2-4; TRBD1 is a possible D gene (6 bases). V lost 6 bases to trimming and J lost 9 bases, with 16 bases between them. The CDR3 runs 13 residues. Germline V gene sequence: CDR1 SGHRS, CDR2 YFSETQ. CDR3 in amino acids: CASTSGDQGIQYF. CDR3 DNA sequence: TGCGCCAGCACGTCAGGGGATCAAGGCATTCAGTACTTC.

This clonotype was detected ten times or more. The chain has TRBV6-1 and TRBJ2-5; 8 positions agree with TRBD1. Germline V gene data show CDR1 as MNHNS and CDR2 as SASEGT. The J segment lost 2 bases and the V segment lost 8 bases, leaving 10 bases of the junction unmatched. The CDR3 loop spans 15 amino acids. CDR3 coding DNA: TGTGCCAGCCAGCAGACAGGGGCCGTACAAGAGACCCAGTACTTC. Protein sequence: CASQQTGAVQETQYF.

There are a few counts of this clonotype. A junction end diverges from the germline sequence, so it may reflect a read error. This CDR3 is CASSISEYSNQPQHF. In DNA, the CDR3 is TGTGCCAGTAGTATATCGGAGTATAGCAATCAGCCTCAGCATTTT. The chain recombines TRBV19 with TRBJ1-5; D is ambiguous. CDR3 length: 15 residues. Germline V gene sequence: CDR1 LNHDA, CDR2 SQIVND (reference sequence).

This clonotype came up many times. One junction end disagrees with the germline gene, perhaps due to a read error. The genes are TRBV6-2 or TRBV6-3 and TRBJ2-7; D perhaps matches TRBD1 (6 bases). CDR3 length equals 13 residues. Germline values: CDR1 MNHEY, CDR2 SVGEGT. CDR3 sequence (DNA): TGTGCCAGCAGTAACTCGGACAGCTACGAGCAGTACTTC. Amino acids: CASSNSDSYEQYF.

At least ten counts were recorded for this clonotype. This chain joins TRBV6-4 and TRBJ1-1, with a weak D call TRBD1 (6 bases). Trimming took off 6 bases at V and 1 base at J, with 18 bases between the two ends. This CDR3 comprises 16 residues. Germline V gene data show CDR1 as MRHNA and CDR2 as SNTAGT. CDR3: CASSPGQGRGNTEAFF. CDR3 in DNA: TGTGCCAGCAGCCCGGGGCAGGGGCGGGGGAACACTGAAGCTTTCTTT.

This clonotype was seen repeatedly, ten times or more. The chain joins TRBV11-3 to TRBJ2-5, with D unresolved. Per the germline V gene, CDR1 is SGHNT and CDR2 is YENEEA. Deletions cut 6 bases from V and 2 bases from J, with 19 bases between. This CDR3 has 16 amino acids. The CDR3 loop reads CASSPFWGKGQETQYF. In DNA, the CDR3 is TGTGCCAGCAGTCCCTTTTGGGGAAAAGGTCAAGAGACCCAGTACTTC. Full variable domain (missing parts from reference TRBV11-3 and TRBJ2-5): EAGVVQSPRYKIIEKKQPVAFWCNPISGHNTLYWYLQNLGQGPELLIRYENEEAVDDSQLPKDRFSAERLKGVDSTLKIQPAELGDSAVYLCASSPFWGKGQETQYFGPGTRLLVL.

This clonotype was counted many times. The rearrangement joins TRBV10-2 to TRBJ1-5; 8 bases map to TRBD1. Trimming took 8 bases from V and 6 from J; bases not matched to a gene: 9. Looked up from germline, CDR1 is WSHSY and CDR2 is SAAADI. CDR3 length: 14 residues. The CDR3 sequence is CASATGGNGQPQHF. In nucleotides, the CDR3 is TGCGCCAGCGCAACAGGGGGGAATGGTCAGCCCCAGCATTTT.

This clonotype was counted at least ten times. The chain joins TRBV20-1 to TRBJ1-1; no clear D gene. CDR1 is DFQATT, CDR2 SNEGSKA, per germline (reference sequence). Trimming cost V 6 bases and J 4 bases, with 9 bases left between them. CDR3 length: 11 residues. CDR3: CSAQAVTEAFF. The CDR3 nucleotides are TGCAGTGCCCAGGCCGTCACTGAAGCTTTCTTT.

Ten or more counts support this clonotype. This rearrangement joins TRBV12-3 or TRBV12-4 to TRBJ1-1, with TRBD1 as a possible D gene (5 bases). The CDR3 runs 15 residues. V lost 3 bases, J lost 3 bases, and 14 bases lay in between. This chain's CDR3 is CASSFYRGEDTEAFF. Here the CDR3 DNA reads TGTGCCAGCAGTTTCTACAGAGGGGAGGACACTGAAGCTTTCTTT.

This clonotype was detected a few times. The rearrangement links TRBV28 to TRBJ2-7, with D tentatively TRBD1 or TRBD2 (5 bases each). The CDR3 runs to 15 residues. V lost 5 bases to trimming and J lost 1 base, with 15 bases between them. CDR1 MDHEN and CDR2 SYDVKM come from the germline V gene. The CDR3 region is CASSQGPSGSYEQYF. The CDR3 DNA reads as TGTGCCAGCAGTCAGGGACCTTCTGGTTCCTACGAGCAGTACTTC.

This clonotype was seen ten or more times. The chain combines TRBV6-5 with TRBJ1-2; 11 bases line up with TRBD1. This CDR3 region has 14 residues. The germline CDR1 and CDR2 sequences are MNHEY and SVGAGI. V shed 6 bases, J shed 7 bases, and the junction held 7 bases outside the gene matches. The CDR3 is CASRTWTGGLGYTF. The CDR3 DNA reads TGTGCCAGCAGAACATGGACAGGGGGCCTTGGCTACACCTTC.

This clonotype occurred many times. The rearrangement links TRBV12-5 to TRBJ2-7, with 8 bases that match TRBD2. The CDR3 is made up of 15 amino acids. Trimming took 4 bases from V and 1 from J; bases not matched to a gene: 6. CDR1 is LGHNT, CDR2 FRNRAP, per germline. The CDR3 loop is CASGSPGLGSYEQYF. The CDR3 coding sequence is TGTGCTAGTGGTTCACCGGGACTAGGATCCTACGAGCAGTACTTC.

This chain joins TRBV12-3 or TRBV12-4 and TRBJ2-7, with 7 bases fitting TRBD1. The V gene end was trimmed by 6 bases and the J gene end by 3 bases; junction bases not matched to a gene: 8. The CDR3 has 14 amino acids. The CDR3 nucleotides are TGTGCCAGCAGCAGGGACAGATTAAACTACGAGCAGTACTTC. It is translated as CASSRDRLNYEQYF.

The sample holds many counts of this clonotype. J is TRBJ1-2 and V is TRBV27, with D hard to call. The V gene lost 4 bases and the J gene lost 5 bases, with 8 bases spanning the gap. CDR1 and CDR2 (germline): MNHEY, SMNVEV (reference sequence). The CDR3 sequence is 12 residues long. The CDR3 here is CASSSDQYGYTF. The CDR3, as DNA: TGTGCCAGCAGTTCCGACCAGTATGGCTACACCTTC.

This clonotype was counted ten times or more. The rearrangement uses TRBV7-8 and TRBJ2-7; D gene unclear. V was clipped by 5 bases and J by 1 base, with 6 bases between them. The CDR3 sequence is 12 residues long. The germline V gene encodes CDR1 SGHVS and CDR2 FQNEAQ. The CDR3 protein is CASSTMSYEQYF. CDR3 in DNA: TGTGCCAGCAGCACAATGTCCTACGAGCAGTACTTC.

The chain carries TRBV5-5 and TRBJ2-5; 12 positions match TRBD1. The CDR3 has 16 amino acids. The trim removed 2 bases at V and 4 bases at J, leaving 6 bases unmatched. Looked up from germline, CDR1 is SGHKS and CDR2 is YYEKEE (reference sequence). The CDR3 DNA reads TGTGCCAGCAGCTTAGTACCGGGACAGGGGGCAGAGACCCAGTACTTC. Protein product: CASSLVPGQGAETQYF.

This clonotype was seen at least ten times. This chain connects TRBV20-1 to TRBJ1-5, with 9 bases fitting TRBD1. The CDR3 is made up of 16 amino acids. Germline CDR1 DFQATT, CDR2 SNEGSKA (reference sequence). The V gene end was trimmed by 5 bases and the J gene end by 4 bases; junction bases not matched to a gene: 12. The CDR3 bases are TGCAGTGCTGTCCGGGACAGGGCTCTCCCAAATCAGCCCCAGCATTTT. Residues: CSAVRDRALPNQPQHF.

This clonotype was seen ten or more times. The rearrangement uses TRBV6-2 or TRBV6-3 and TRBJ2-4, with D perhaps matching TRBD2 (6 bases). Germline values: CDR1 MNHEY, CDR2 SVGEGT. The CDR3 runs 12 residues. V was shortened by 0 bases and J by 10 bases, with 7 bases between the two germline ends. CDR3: CASSYSGGIQYF. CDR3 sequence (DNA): TGTGCCAGCAGTTACTCTGGGGGGATTCAGTACTTC.

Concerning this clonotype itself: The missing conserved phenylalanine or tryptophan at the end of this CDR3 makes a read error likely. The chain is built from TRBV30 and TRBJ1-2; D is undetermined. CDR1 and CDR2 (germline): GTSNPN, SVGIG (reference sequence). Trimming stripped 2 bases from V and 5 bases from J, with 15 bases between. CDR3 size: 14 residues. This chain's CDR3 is CAWSTRAFGYGYTL. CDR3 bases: TGTGCCTGGAGTACCCGAGCGTTTGGGTATGGCTACACCCTC.

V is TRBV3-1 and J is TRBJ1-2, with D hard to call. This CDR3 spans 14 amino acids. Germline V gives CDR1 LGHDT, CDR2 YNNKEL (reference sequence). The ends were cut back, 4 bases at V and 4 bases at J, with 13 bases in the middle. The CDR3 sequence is CASSPPGTGYGYTF. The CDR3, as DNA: TGTGCCAGCAGCCCTCCGGGAACCGGCTATGGCTACACCTTC.

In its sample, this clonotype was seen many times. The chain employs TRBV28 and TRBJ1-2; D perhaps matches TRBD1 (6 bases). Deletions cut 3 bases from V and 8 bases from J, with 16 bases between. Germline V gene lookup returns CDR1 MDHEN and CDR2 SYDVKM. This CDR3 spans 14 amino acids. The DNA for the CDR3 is TGTGCCAGCAGTTTGGACAGAGCAATGAGGGGCTACACCTTC. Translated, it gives CASSLDRAMRGYTF.

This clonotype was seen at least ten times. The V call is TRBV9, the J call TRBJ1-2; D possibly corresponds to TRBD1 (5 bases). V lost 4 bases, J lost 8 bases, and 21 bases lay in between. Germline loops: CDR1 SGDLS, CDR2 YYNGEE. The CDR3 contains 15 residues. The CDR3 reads CASSSIGTEVGGYTF. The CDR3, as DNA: TGTGCCAGCAGCTCCATTGGGACGGAGGTGGGAGGCTACACCTTC.

CDR3 residues: CASSRAGAGGETQYF. The CDR3 nucleotides read TGTGCCAGCAGCCGGGCAGGGGCCGGGGGGGAGACCCAGTACTTC. The rearrangement uses TRBV12-3 or TRBV12-4 and TRBJ2-5; D is perhaps TRBD2 (7 bases). Between the trimmed V and J ends, which lost 6 bases and 5 bases, there was a span of 19 bases. The CDR3 covers 15 residues.